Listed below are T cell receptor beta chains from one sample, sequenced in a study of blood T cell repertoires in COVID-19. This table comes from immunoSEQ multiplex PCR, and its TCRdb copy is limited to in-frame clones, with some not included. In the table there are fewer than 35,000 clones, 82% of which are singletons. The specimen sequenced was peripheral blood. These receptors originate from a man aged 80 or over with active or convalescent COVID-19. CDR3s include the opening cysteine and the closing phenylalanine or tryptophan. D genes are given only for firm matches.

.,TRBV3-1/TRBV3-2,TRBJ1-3,CASSQEVTGGRNTIYF,TGTGCCAGCAGCCAAGAAGTAACGGGGGGGCGAAACACCATATATTTT
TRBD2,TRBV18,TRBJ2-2,CASSPRLLAGGENTGELFF,TGTGCCAGCTCACCCCGTTTGCTAGCGGGGGGCGAGAACACCGGGGAGCTGTTTTTT
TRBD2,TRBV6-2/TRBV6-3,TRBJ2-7,CASSRLLLPGLAVNYEQYF,TGTGCCAGCAGTAGGTTACTACTTCCGGGACTAGCGGTAAACTACGAGCAGTACTTC
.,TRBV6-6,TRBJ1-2,CASSHRGARNPNYGYTF,TGTGCCAGCAGTCACCGGGGGGCGCGGAACCCTAACTATGGCTACACCTTC
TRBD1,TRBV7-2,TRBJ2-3,CASSKDRVGTDTQYF,TGTGCCAGCAGCAAAGACAGGGTGGGCACAGATACGCAGTATTTT
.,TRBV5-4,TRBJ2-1,CASSLVQTYNEQFF,TGTGCCAGCAGCTTGGTTCAGACCTACAATGAGCAGTTCTTC
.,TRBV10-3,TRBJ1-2,CAISESRVGYTF,TGTGCCATCAGTGAGTCCAGGGTTGGCTACACCTTC
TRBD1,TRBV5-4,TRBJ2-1,CASSPGRGIISYNEQFF,TGTGCCAGCAGCCCGGGCAGGGGGATTATCTCCTACAATGAGCAGTTCTTC
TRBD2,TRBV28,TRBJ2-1,CASSLSLAGYNEQFF,TGTGCCAGCAGTTTGTCTCTAGCGGGTTACAATGAGCAGTTCTTC
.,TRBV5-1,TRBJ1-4,CASSSTGGDEKLFF,TGCGCCAGCAGCTCTACAGGAGGGGATGAAAAACTGTTTTTT
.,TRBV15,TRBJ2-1,CATSRADEQFF,TGTGCCACCAGCAGAGCGGATGAGCAGTTCTTC
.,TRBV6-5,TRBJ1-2,CASRRPGTRGGYTF,TGTGCCAGCAGGAGACCCGGGACGCGGGGGGGCTACACCTTC
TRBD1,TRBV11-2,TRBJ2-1,CASSRLPGQGDNEQFF,TGTGCCAGCAGCAGACTCCCGGGACAGGGGGACAATGAGCAGTTCTTC
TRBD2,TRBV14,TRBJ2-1,CASSQLSGRGSDEQFF,TGTGCCAGCAGCCAACTGTCCGGGAGGGGATCCGATGAGCAGTTCTTC
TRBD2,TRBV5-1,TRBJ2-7,CASSLPSGGSEQYF,TGCGCCAGCAGCTTGCCTAGCGGGGGTTCCGAGCAGTACTTC
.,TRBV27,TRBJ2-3,CASSFGGSRTDTQYF,TGTGCCAGCAGTTTTGGTGGGAGTCGAACAGATACGCAGTATTTT
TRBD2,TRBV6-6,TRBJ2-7,CASSQLAGGFNEQYF,TGTGCCAGCAGCCAACTAGCGGGGGGTTTTAACGAGCAGTACTTC